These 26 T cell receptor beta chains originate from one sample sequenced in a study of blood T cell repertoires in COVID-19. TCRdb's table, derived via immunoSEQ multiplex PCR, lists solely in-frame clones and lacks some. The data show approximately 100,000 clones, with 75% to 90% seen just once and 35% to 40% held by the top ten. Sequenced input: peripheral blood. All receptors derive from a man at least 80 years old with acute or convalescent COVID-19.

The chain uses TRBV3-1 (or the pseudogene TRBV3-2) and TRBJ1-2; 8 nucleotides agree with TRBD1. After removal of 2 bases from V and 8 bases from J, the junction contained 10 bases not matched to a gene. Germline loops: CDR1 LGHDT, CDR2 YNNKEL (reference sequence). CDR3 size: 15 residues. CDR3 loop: CASSQFQDRAAGYTF. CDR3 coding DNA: TGTGCCAGCAGCCAATTCCAGGACAGGGCCGCCGGCTACACCTTC.

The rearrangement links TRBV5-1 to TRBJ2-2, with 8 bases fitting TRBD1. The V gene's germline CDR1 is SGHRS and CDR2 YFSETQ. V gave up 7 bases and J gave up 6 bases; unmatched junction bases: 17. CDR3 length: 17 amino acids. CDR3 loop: CASGQDRAHQTPGELFF. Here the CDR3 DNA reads TGCGCCAGCGGGCAGGACAGGGCCCATCAAACACCCGGGGAGCTGTTTTTT.

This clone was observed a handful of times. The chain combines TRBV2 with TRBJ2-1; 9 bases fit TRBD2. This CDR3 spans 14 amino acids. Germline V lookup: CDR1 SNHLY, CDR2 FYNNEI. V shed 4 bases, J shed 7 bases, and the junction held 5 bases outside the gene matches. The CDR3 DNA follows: TGTGCCAGCAGTGGTCCAGCGGGAGGTAATGAGCAGTTCTTC. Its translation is CASSGPAGGNEQFF.

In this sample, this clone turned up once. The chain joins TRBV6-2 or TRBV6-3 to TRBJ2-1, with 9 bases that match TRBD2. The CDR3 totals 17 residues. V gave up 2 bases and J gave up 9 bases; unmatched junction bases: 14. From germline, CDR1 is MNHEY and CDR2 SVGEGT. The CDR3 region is CASSYTGTKREVGEQFF. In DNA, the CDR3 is TGTGCCAGCAGTTACACCGGGACTAAGCGGGAGGTCGGTGAGCAGTTCTTC.

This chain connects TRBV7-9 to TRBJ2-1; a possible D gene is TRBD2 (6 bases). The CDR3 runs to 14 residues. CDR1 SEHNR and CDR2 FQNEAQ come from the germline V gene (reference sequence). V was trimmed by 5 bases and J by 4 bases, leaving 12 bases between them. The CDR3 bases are TGTGCCAGCAGCGCGGGGCGACCGTACAATGAGCAGTTCTTC. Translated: CASSAGRPYNEQFF. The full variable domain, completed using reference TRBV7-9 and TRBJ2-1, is DTGVSQNPRHKITKRGQNVTFRCDPISEHNRLYWYRQTLGQGPEFLTYFQNEAQLEKSRLLSDRFSAERPKGSFSTLEIQRTEQGDSAMYLCASSAGRPYNEQFFGPGTRLTVL.

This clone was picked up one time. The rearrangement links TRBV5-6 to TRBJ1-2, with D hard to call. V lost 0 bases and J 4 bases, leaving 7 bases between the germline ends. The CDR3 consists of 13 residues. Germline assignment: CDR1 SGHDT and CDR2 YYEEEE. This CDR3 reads CASSLADSYGYTF. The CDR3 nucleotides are TGTGCCAGCAGCTTGGCCGACTCCTATGGCTACACCTTC.

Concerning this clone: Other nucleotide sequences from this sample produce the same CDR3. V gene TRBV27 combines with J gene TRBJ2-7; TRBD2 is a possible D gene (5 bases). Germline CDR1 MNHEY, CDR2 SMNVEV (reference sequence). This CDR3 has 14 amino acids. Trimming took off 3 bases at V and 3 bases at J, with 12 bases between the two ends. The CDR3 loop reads CASSFTAGSYEQYF. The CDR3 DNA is TGTGCCAGCAGTTTTACGGCGGGCAGCTACGAGCAGTACTTC.

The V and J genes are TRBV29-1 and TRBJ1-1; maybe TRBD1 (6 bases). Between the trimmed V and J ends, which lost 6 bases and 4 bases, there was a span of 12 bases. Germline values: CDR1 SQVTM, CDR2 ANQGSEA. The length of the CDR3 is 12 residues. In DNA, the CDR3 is TGCAGCGTACAAGGGGGAAGCACTGAAGCTTTCTTT. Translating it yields CSVQGGSTEAFF.

The CDR3 nucleotides read TGTGCCAGCAACCCGGGGGAAGGGCGGAACACTGAAGCTTTCTTT. Amino acids: CASNPGEGRNTEAFF. This rearrangement joins TRBV7-9 to TRBJ1-1; TRBD1 might be the D (5 bases). Between the trimmed V and J ends, which lost 7 bases and 1 base, there was a span of 16 bases. Germline V gene sequence: CDR1 SEHNR, CDR2 FQNEAQ (reference sequence). The CDR3 extends over 15 amino acids.

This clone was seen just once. The CDR3 DNA reads TGTGCCAGCAGCTTATCCCCACCCGGGTCAGATTCCGAAAAACTGTTTTTT. This codes for CASSLSPPGSDSEKLFF. The rearrangement joins TRBV7-6 to TRBJ1-4; no definite D call. V was clipped by 2 bases and J by 8 bases, with 21 bases between them. Germline V gene sequence: CDR1 SGHVS, CDR2 FNYEAQ. The CDR3 consists of 17 residues.

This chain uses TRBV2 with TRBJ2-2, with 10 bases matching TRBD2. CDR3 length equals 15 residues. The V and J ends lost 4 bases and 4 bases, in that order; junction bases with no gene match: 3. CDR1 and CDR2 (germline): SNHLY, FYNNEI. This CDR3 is CASSGIAGGTGELFF. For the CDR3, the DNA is TGTGCCAGCAGTGGTATAGCGGGAGGCACCGGGGAGCTGTTTTTT. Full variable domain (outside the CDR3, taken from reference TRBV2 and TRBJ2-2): EPEVTQTPSHQVTQMGQEVILRCVPISNHLYFYWYRQILGQKVEFLVSFYNNEISEKSEIFDDQFSVERPDGSNFTLKIRSTKLEDSAMYFCASSGIAGGTGELFFGEGSRLTVL.

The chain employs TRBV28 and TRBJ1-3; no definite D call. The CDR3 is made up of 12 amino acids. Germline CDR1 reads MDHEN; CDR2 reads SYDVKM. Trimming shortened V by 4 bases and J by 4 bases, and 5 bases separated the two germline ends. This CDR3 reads CASSSQGNTIYF. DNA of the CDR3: TGTGCCAGCAGTTCTCAGGGAAACACCATATATTTT.

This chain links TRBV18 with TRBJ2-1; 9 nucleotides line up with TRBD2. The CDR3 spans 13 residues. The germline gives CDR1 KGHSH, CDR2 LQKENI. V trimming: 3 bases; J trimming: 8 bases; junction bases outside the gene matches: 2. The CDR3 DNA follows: TGTGCCAGCTCACCGGGACTAGCCTATGAGCAGTTCTTC. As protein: CASSPGLAYEQFF.

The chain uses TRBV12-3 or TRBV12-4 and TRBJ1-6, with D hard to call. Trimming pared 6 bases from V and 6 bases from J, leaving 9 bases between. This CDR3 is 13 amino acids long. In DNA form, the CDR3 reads TGTGCCAGCAGATTTGGTAGTAATTCACCCCTCCACTTT. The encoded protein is CASRFGSNSPLHF.

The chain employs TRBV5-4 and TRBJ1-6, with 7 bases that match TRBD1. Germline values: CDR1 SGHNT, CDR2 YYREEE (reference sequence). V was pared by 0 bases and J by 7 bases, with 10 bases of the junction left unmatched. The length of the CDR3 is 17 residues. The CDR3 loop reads CASSLEQRTGWNSPLHF. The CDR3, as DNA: TGTGCCAGCAGCTTGGAACAAAGGACAGGTTGGAATTCACCCCTCCACTTT.

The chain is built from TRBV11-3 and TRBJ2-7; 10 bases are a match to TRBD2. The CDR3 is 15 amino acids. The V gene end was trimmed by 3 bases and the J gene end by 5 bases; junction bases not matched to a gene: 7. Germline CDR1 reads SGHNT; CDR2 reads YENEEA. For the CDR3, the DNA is TGTGCCAGCAGCTTGGAAGCGGGAGGGAACCACGAGCAGTACTTC. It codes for CASSLEAGGNHEQYF.

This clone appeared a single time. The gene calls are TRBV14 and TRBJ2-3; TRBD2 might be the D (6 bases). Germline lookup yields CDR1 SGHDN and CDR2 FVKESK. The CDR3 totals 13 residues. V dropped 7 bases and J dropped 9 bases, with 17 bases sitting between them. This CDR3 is CASTPSRGITQYF. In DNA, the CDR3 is TGTGCCAGCACCCCAAGTCGGGGGATCACGCAGTATTTT.

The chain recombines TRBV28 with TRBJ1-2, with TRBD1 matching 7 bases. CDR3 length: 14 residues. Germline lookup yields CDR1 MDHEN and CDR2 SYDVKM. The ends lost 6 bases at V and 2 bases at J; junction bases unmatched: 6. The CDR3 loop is CASRPMTGNYGYTF. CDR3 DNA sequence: TGTGCCAGCAGGCCGATGACAGGGAACTATGGCTACACCTTC.

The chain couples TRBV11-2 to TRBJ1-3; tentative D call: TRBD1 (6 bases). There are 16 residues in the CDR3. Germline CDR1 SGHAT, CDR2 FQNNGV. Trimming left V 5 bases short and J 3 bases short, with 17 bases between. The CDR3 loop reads CASSVLQGSGGNTIYF. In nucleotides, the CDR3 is TGTGCCAGCAGCGTACTTCAGGGGTCGGGTGGAAACACCATATATTTT.

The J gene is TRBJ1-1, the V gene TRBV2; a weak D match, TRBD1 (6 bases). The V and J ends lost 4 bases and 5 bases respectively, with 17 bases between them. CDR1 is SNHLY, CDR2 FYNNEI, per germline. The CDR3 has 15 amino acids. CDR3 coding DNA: TGTGCCAGCAGTGGGCCCGGGACATCAGAAACTGAAGCTTTCTTT. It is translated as CASSGPGTSETEAFF.

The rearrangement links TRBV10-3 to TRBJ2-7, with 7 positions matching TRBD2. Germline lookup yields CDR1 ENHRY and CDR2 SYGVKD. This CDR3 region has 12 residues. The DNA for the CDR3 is TGTGCGGGGGGGGTAGGGGCGAGGGAGCAGTACTTC. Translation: CAGGVGAREQYF.

CDR3 DNA: TGTGCCAGCAGCAGGGGGGGAGATACGCAGTATTTT. This gives the protein CASSRGGDTQYF. The V gene is TRBV11-3, the J gene TRBJ2-3, with D perhaps matching TRBD2 (7 bases). This CDR3 region has 12 residues. The V end was cut by 5 bases, the J end by 5 bases, with 8 bases between. The V gene's germline CDR1 is SGHNT and CDR2 YENEEA.

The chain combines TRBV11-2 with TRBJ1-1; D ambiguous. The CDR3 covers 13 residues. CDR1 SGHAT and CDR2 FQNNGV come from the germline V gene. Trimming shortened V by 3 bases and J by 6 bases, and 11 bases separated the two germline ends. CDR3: CASSFRMKPEAFF. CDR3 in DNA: TGTGCCAGCAGCTTTCGAATGAAGCCTGAAGCTTTCTTT.

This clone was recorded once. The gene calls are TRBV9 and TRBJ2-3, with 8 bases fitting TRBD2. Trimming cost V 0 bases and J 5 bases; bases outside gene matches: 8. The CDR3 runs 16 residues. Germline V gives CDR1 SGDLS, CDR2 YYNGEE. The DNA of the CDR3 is TGTGCCAGCAGCGTAGCTTCGGGGGGGAGGTTAGATACGCAGTATTTT. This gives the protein CASSVASGGRLDTQYF.

CDR3 DNA sequence: TGTGCCAGCAGTCCGGGACAGGGTGCGTCACCCCTCCACTTT. Residues: CASSPGQGASPLHF. This chain connects TRBV11-2 to TRBJ1-6; 9 nucleotides align to TRBD1. The CDR3 length is 14 residues. In germline, CDR1 is SGHAT, CDR2 FQNNGV. V shed 6 bases and J 10 bases; nucleotides not matched to a gene: 7.

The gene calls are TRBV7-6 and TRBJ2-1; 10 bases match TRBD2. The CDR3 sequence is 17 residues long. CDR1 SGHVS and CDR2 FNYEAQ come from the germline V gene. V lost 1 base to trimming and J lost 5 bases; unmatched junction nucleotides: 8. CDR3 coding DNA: TGTGCCAGCAGCTTAGGGGCTAGCGGGAGCCGCCACAATGAGCAGTTCTTC. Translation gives CASSLGASGSRHNEQFF.